These 17 T cell receptor beta chains were all obtained from the same sample, sequenced in a study of blood T cell repertoires in COVID-19. Generated by immunoSEQ multiplex PCR, the TCRdb table keeps only in-frame clones and is missing some. There are some 140,000 clones in the sample; 70% to 85% occur only once, and over 0.55% lies in the top ten. Sequencing was done on a sample of peripheral blood. The receptor source for this set is a man aged 60 to 69 with COVID-19, enrolled during active disease.

The V and J genes are TRBV7-2 and TRBJ2-7; a weak D match, TRBD2 (5 bases). The V gene lost 0 bases and the J gene lost 1 base, with 10 bases spanning the gap. Germline V CDR1 and CDR2: SGHTA, FQGNSA. The CDR3 totals 15 residues. The CDR3 protein is CASSLAGVVSYEQYF. The CDR3 DNA is TGTGCCAGCAGCTTAGCGGGAGTCGTTTCCTACGAGCAGTACTTC. The variable domain in full, completed from reference TRBV7-2 and TRBJ2-7, reads GAGVSQSPSNKVTEKGKDVELRCDPISGHTALYWYRQSLGQGLEFLIYFQGNSAPDKSGLPSDRFSAERTGGSVSTLTIQRTQQEDSAVYLCASSLAGVVSYEQYFGPGTRLTVT.

This chain joins TRBV2 and TRBJ2-7, with 7 bases that match TRBD2. CDR3 size: 15 residues. Germline V gives CDR1 SNHLY, CDR2 FYNNEI. V lost 11 bases to trimming and J lost 0 bases; unmatched junction nucleotides: 13. The CDR3 DNA is TGTGCCCTCGAGGGGATAGGGAGGGACTCCTACGAGCAGTACTTC. Translating it yields CALEGIGRDSYEQYF.

The CDR3 region has the DNA TGTGCCAGCAGCTATAAGGAGGTTTCCCCGTTCTTC. The encoded protein is CASSYKEVSPFF. The rearrangement joins TRBV13 to TRBJ2-1; a possible D gene is TRBD2 (5 bases). Trimming took off 4 bases at V and 15 bases at J, with 16 bases between the two ends. The CDR3 spans 12 residues. Looked up from germline, CDR1 is PRHDT and CDR2 is FYEKMQ (reference sequence).

This chain links TRBV30 with TRBJ1-6, with D perhaps TRBD1 (5 bases). Trimming stripped 5 bases from V and 6 bases from J, with 11 bases between. The CDR3 sequence is 13 residues long. Germline V CDR1 and CDR2: GTSNPN, SVGIG (reference sequence). The CDR3 sequence is CAWHKGPNSPLHF. The CDR3 bases are TGTGCCTGGCATAAGGGGCCTAATTCACCCCTCCACTTT.

V is TRBV2 and J is TRBJ1-1; TRBD1 agrees at 10 bases. The V gene end was trimmed by 2 bases and the J gene end by 5 bases; junction bases not matched to a gene: 2. Germline V gene sequence: CDR1 SNHLY, CDR2 FYNNEI. CDR3 length: 14 residues. The DNA for the CDR3 is TGTGCCAGCAGTGAATGGACAGGGGGGACTGAAGCTTTCTTT. It specifies CASSEWTGGTEAFF.

The rearrangement links TRBV19 to TRBJ1-6, with D possibly matching TRBD1 (6 bases). V was clipped by 6 bases and J by 7 bases, with 13 bases between them. The CDR3 is 14 amino acids. CDR1 and CDR2 from the germline V gene are LNHDA and SQIVND (reference sequence). CDR3 sequence (DNA): TGTGCCAGTAGGAACAGGGAAATCAATTCACCCCTCCACTTT. Translation: CASRNREINSPLHF.

The chain couples TRBV7-2 to TRBJ1-6; 9 bases align to TRBD1. The CDR3 contains 16 residues. Germline CDR1 reads SGHTA; CDR2 reads FQGNSA. Unmatched junction bases numbered 2, after V lost 4 bases and J lost 1 base. CDR3 coding DNA: TGTGCCAGCAGCTCACAGGGGGCGTCCTATAATTCACCCCTCCACTTT. Protein product: CASSSQGASYNSPLHF.

The V gene is TRBV6-2 or TRBV6-3, the J gene TRBJ2-3; TRBD1 matches at 7 bases. Germline V gives CDR1 MNHEY, CDR2 SVGEGT. The CDR3 covers 15 residues. Unmatched junction bases numbered 9, after V lost 4 bases and J lost 5 bases. DNA of the CDR3: TGTGCCAGCAGTTCTACTTTACAGGGGCAAGATACGCAGTATTTT. Translated, it gives CASSSTLQGQDTQYF.

V usage is TRBV5-1 and J usage is TRBJ1-4; D call uncertain. Trimming left V 0 bases short and J 7 bases short, with 13 bases between. CDR1 is SGHRS, CDR2 YFSETQ, per germline. The length of the CDR3 is 15 residues. This chain's CDR3 is CASSLDGSEAEKLFF. The CDR3 nucleotides read TGCGCCAGCAGCTTGGATGGCAGCGAGGCTGAAAAACTGTTTTTT.

J is TRBJ2-2 and V is TRBV19, with TRBD2 matching 9 bases. Trimming took 11 bases from V and 2 from J; bases not matched to a gene: 9. This CDR3 is built from 15 residues. Germline loops: CDR1 LNHDA, CDR2 SQIVND (reference sequence). In DNA, the CDR3 is TGTGCCTCCCGGCTAGCGGGATTCAACACCGGGGAGCTGTTTTTT. Amino acids: CASRLAGFNTGELFF.

The V and J genes are TRBV9 and TRBJ2-5, with D perhaps TRBD2 (6 bases). V dropped 0 bases and J dropped 3 bases, with 9 bases sitting between them. Per the germline V gene, CDR1 is SGDLS and CDR2 is YYNGEE. The CDR3 has 14 residues. The CDR3 DNA sequence: TGTGCCAGCAGCGTAGAAACTAGCAAAGAGACCCAGTACTTC. Encoded protein: CASSVETSKETQYF.

This clone has just a few counts. As DNA, the CDR3 is TGTGCCAGCAGCTTGGGCCAGGCAGTCAATCAGCCCCAGCATTTT. This gives the protein CASSLGQAVNQPQHF. V is TRBV5-8 and J is TRBJ1-5; no definite D call. This CDR3 region has 15 residues. The germline V and J ends were trimmed by 0 bases and 3 bases, with 10 bases remaining between them. From germline, CDR1 is SGHTS and CDR2 YDEGEE.

V gene TRBV7-2 combines with J gene TRBJ2-5; possible D gene TRBD1, 5 bases. There are 15 residues in the CDR3. CDR1 and CDR2 (germline): SGHTA, FQGNSA. V lost 2 bases and J 5 bases, leaving 15 bases between the germline ends. CDR3 sequence reads: CASSLLQANWETQYF. The CDR3 coding sequence is TGTGCCAGCAGCTTATTACAGGCCAATTGGGAGACCCAGTACTTC.

The chain joins TRBV28 to TRBJ2-7; 10 bases map to TRBD1. With 4 bases clipped from V and 4 bases from J, the junction kept 7 bases outside the gene matches. Germline CDR1 and CDR2: MDHEN and SYDVKM. The length of the CDR3 is 15 residues. The DNA of the CDR3 is TGTGCCAGCAGTTCGAAGGGACAGGGGAGGTACGAGCAGTACTTC. Its translation: CASSSKGQGRYEQYF.

This rearrangement joins TRBV7-2 to TRBJ1-3; TRBD1 matches at 11 bases. This CDR3 region has 16 residues. CDR1 and CDR2 (germline): SGHTA, FQGNSA. Trimming removed 0 bases from V and 4 bases from J; junction bases left unmatched: 2. The DNA of the CDR3 is TGTGCCAGCAGCTTAGCTTGGACAGGGGGCGGAAACACCATATATTTT. Amino acid sequence: CASSLAWTGGGNTIYF.

A note on this clone: Other nucleotide sequences from this sample produce the same CDR3. The V call is TRBV6-5, the J call TRBJ2-1; 10 nucleotides line up with TRBD2. V lost 5 bases and J lost 4; bases outside the gene matches: 5. The germline gives CDR1 MNHEY, CDR2 SVGAGI. The CDR3 length is 15 residues. CDR3 coding DNA: TGTGCCAGCAGTAGAAGCGGGGGGGCATACAATGAGCAGTTCTTC. It yields the protein CASSRSGGAYNEQFF.

With regard to this clone: One end of the junction varies from germline; a read error may be responsible. CDR3 amino acids: CASSLEDRSNEKLFF. The CDR3 DNA is TGTGCCAGCAGTTTAGAGGACAGGTCTAATGAAAAACTGTTTTTT. The genes are TRBV7-9 and TRBJ1-4, with TRBD1 matching 7 bases. This CDR3 region has 15 residues. In germline, CDR1 is SEHNR, CDR2 FQNEAQ (reference sequence).